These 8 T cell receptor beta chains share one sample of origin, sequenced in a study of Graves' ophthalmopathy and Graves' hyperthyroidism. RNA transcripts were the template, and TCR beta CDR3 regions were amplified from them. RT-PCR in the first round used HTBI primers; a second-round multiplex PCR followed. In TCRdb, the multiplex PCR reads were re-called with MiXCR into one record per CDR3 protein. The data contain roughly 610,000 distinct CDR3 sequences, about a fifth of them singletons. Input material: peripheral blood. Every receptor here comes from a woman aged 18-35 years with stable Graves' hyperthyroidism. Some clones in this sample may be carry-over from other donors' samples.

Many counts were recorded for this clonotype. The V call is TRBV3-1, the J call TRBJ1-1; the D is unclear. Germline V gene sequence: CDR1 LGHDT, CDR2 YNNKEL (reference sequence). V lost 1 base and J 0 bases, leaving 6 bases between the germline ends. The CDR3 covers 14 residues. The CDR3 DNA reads TGTGCCAGCAGCCAAGCCGGGCTGAACACTGAAGCTTTCTTT. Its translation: CASSQAGLNTEAFF.

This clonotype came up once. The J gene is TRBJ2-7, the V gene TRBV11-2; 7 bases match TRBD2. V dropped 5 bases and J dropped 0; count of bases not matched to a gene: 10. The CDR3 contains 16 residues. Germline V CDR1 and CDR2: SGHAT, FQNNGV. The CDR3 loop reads CASSTSSSGFSYEQYF. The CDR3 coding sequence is TGTGCCAGCAGCACCAGTAGTAGCGGGTTCTCCTACGAGCAGTACTTC.

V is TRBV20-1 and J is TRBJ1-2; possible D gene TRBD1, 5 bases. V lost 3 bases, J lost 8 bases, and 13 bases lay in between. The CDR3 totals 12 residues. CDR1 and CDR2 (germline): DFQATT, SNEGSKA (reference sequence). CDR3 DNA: TGCAGTGCTAGGACAGTCAATCACGGCTACACCTTC. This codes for CSARTVNHGYTF.

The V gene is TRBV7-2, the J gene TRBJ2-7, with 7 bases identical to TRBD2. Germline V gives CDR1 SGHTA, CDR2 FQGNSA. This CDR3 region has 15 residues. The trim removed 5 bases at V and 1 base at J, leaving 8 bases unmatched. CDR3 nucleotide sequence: TGTGCCAGCAGCCCTCGAAGCGGGAATTCCTACGAGCAGTACTTC. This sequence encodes CASSPRSGNSYEQYF.

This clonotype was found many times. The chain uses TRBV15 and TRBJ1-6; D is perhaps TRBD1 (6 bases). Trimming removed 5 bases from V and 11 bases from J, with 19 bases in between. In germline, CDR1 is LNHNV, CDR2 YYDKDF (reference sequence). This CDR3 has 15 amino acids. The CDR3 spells CATSGQQGVTTPLHF. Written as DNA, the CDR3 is TGTGCCACCAGCGGACAACAGGGTGTCACTACACCCCTCCACTTT.

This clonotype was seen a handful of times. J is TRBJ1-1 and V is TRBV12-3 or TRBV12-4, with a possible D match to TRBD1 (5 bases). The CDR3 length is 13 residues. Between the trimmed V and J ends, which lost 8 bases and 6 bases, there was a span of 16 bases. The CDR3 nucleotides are TGTGCCAGCGCGTTGCGGGGCGCGGCTGAAGCTTTCTTT. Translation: CASALRGAAEAFF.

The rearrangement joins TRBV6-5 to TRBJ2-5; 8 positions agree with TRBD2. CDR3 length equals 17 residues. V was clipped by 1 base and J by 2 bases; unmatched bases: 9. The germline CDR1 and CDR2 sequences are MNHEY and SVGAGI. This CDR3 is CASSYYGLAGSQETQYF. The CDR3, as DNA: TGTGCCAGCAGTTACTACGGACTAGCCGGGAGTCAAGAGACCCAGTACTTC.

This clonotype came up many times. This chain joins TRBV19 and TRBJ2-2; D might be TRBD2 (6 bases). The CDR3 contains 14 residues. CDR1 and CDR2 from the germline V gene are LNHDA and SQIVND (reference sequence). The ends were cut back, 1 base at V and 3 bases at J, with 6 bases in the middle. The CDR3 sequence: CASSIAGDTGELFF. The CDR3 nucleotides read TGTGCCAGTAGTATAGCGGGGGACACCGGGGAGCTGTTTTTT.